The 10 T cell receptor beta chains below were found in one sample sequenced in a study of cytomegalovirus exposure and HLA in healthy donors. The PCR had 60 Vbeta and 13 Jbeta primers. Clones were sequenced by immunoSEQ multiplex PCR, and TCRdb holds only the in-frame ones, with some missing. The sample has roughly 250,000 clones, around two thirds seen once; the top ten hold under 3%. Sequenced: PBMCs. These receptors all come from a female donor in good health and CMV-seronegative.

This chain uses TRBV4-1 with TRBJ2-1; 8 bases fit TRBD2. V shed 3 bases and J 0 bases; nucleotides not matched to a gene: 4. The germline gives CDR1 MGHRA, CDR2 YSYEKL. This CDR3 has 16 amino acids. The CDR3 DNA reads TGCGCCAGCAGCCACCCAAGCGGGAGCTCCTACAATGAGCAGTTCTTC. It encodes CASSHPSGSSYNEQFF.

Note on this clone: At one end, the junction sequence differs from germline, possibly due to a read error. The V and J genes are TRBV7-9 and TRBJ1-2; TRBD1 aligns across 8 bases. The germline gives CDR1 SEHNR, CDR2 FQNEAQ (reference sequence). The CDR3 has 14 amino acids. CDR3 residues: CSSSHEGGQGGYTF. The DNA for the CDR3 is TGTTCCAGCAGCCATGAAGGAGGACAGGGAGGCTACACCTTC.

V gene TRBV20-1 combines with J gene TRBJ2-1; D is undetermined. The CDR3 runs to 11 residues. V lost 1 base and J 14 bases, leaving 12 bases between the germline ends. Germline assignment: CDR1 DFQATT and CDR2 SNEGSKA (reference sequence). CDR3 sequence (DNA): TGCAGTGCTAGAGGGCTCCCTCTGGAGTTCTTC. Translated: CSARGLPLEFF.

The V gene is TRBV4-1, the J gene TRBJ2-2, with TRBD2 matching over 10 bases. CDR3 length: 15 residues. Germline CDR1 and CDR2: MGHRA and YSYEKL. Losses at the gene ends were 5 bases for V and 5 bases for J; bases not matched to a gene: 5. In nucleotides, the CDR3 is TGCGCCAGCAGCTCTAGCGGGAGAAAGACCGGGGAGCTGTTTTTT. Translation gives CASSSSGRKTGELFF.

The genes are TRBV11-3 and TRBJ2-4; TRBD1 is a possible D gene (6 bases). The CDR3 consists of 12 residues. Germline values: CDR1 SGHNT, CDR2 YENEEA. Trimming stripped 4 bases from V and 6 bases from J, with 7 bases between. DNA for the CDR3: TGTGCCAGCAGCTCACAGGGAAACATTCAGTACTTC. Translated: CASSSQGNIQYF.

The chain combines TRBV18 with TRBJ1-2; 8 bases match TRBD1. Germline values: CDR1 KGHSH, CDR2 LQKENI. This CDR3 has 17 residues. The V and J ends lost 3 bases and 2 bases, in that order; junction bases with no gene match: 11. The CDR3 coding sequence is TGTGCCAGCTCACCGGCAACCGGGACAGGTTCGAACTATGGCTACACCTTC. Amino acids: CASSPATGTGSNYGYTF.

The chain has TRBV7-9 and TRBJ2-2, with D possibly TRBD2 on 5 matching bases. The CDR3 is 14 amino acids. The germline V and J ends were trimmed by 3 bases and 7 bases, with 12 bases remaining between them. CDR1 is SEHNR and CDR2 is FQNEAQ in the germline V gene (reference sequence). The CDR3 DNA sequence: TGTGCCAGCAGCTTTATAGGACTTGGCGGGGAGCTGTTTTTT. It encodes CASSFIGLGGELFF.

The chain links TRBV7-9 to TRBJ1-2, with D possibly being TRBD1 (6 bases). CDR3 length: 16 amino acids. Per germline, CDR1 SEHNR and CDR2 FQNEAQ (reference sequence). Trimming took 5 bases from V and 4 from J, leaving 20 bases between them. CDR3 protein: CASSGPGTLGSYGYTF. In nucleotides, the CDR3 is TGTGCCAGCAGCGGACCTGGGACACTAGGGTCCTATGGCTACACCTTC.

The chain combines TRBV6-5 with TRBJ2-7; 7 bases fit TRBD1. The V segment lost 5 bases and the J segment 5 bases; nucleotides outside the gene matches: 6. There are 13 residues in the CDR3. Germline V gene lookup returns CDR1 MNHEY and CDR2 SVGAGI. The CDR3 region is CASSPRQGNEQYF. DNA for the CDR3: TGTGCCAGCAGTCCCCGACAGGGAAACGAGCAGTACTTC.

This clone showed up just a few times. This chain joins TRBV7-8 and TRBJ2-7; 10 nucleotides line up with TRBD2. This CDR3 has 17 residues. The J segment lost 0 bases and the V segment lost 1 base, leaving 6 bases of the junction unmatched. Germline V gene lookup returns CDR1 SGHVS and CDR2 FQNEAQ. CDR3 bases: TGTGCCAGCAGCTTAGGGGTTAGCGGGAGGACCTCCTACGAGCAGTACTTC. As protein: CASSLGVSGRTSYEQYF.